A selection of T cell receptor beta chains follows, all from one sample in a study of shared clonotypes between healthy human individuals. Assay used: immunoSEQ multiplex PCR; TCRdb lists only in-frame clones, some missing. The sample gives hundreds of thousands of clones, 70% to 80% of which show up once; under 15% is in the top ten. Specimen: PBMCs. The receptors shown here come from a woman aged 35 to 49 in good health. Some clones in this sample may be carry-over from other donors' samples. CDR3s include the opening cysteine and the closing phenylalanine or tryptophan. The D gene is left open where the match is weak. A row's size may be missing; if present it is once, few, many or a size class.

v_call	j_call	clone_size	d_call	cdr3_aa	cdr3_nt
TRBV4-3	TRBJ2-1	.	TRBD1	CASSQDLAGGAYNEQFF	TGCGCCAGCAGCCAAGATCTCGCAGGGGGCGCCTACAATGAGCAGTTCTTC
TRBV7-3	TRBJ1-2	.	.	CASSLNPLRYGYTF	TGTGCCAGCAGCTTAAACCCGCTCCGTTATGGCTACACCTTC
TRBV30	TRBJ2-7	once	.	CAWQTGPTTSYEQYF	TGTGCCTGGCAGACGGGACCGACGACCTCCTACGAGCAGTACTTC
TRBV7-9	TRBJ2-2	.	TRBD2	CASSYAPAGSNTGELFF	TGTGCCAGCAGCTACGCCCCAGCGGGGTCCAACACCGGGGAGCTGTTTTTT
TRBV7-9	TRBJ2-7	.	.	CASSLGAATYEQYF	TGTGCCAGCAGCTTAGGGGCAGCAACCTACGAGCAGTACTTC
TRBV7-2	TRBJ1-2	many	TRBD1	CASSYGTGGRGYTF	TGTGCCAGCAGCTATGGGACAGGGGGCCGGGGCTACACCTTC
TRBV29-1	TRBJ2-3	.	.	CSVDPSTDTQYF	TGCAGCGTTGACCCCAGCACAGATACGCAGTATTTT
TRBV28	TRBJ1-4	.	TRBD1	CASSPLGTGTYEKLFF	TGTGCCAGCAGTCCACTAGGGACAGGGACGTATGAAAAACTGTTTTTT
TRBV19	TRBJ1-5	.	.	CASRQRGAQSNQPQHF	TGTGCCAGTAGACAGAGGGGGGCGCAGAGCAATCAGCCCCAGCATTTT
TRBV10-3	TRBJ1-5	.	TRBD1	CAISESPGGSNQPQHF	TGTGCCATCAGTGAGTCGCCAGGGGGAAGCAATCAGCCCCAGCATTTT
TRBV29-1	TRBJ2-7	few	.	CSVGLLYEQYF	TGCAGCGTCGGACTGTTATACGAGCAGTACTTC
TRBV5-8	TRBJ1-1	many	.	CASTPDTEAFF	TGTGCCAGCACACCGGACACGGAAGCTTTCTTT
TRBV27	TRBJ2-7	.	TRBD1	CASKAGGYEQYF	TGTGCCAGCAAGGCAGGGGGATACGAGCAGTACTTC
TRBV28	TRBJ2-7	.	TRBD1	CASIGTGDSYEQYF	TGTGCCAGCATCGGGACAGGGGACTCCTACGAGCAGTACTTC
TRBV18	TRBJ2-2	.	.	CASSPRAWSGNTGELFF	TGTGCCAGCTCACCACGTGCGTGGTCGGGAAACACCGGGGAGCTGTTTTTT
TRBV7-3	TRBJ1-1	.	.	CASSSPGSTEAFF	TGTGCCAGCAGCTCACCAGGGAGCACTGAAGCTTTCTTT
TRBV28	TRBJ1-4	.	.	CASTNTQQGGKLFF	TGTGCCAGCACCAACACGCAACAGGGAGGAAAACTGTTTTTT
TRBV7-3	TRBJ2-2	.	TRBD1	CASSWTGGAAGELFF	TGTGCCAGCAGCTGGACAGGGGGCGCGGCCGGGGAGCTGTTTTTT
TRBV28	TRBJ2-5	.	TRBD2	CASNSPRGGQETQYF	TGTGCCAGCAACTCCCCTCGGGGGGGCCAAGAGACCCAGTACTTC
TRBV19	TRBJ2-7	.	.	CASSVYGEGEQYF	TGTGCCAGTAGTGTGTACGGAGAAGGCGAGCAGTACTTC